The 17 T cell receptor beta chains presented below share a single source sample, sequenced in a study of T cell repertoires in aging, cancer and after chemotherapy. The template was genomic DNA from peripheral blood, not RNA. Rearranged V-D-J TRB sequences were amplified with a mixed TRB-A/B primer pool. TCRdb reprocessed the multiplex PCR reads via MiXCR and lists one record per CDR3 protein. The data show 5,500 to 7,000 distinct CDR3 sequences, with under 30% seen just once and around 7% held by the top ten. Sequences were obtained from blood. These receptors all stem from a human donor in good health.

This clonotype is labeled medium-sized. V usage is TRBV19 and J usage is TRBJ2-6; D is unclear. The CDR3 spans 15 residues. V was cut by 1 base and J by 0 bases, with 4 bases left in between. Germline CDR1 reads LNHDA; CDR2 reads SQIVND (reference sequence). CDR3 region: CASSIAPSGANVLTF. The CDR3 DNA reads as TGTGCCAGTAGTATAGCGCCCTCTGGGGCCAACGTCCTGACTTTC.

This clonotype is medium-sized in the sample. The chain carries TRBV18 and TRBJ2-7; D remains unclear. Deletions cut 0 bases from V and 0 bases from J, with 3 bases between. Germline V CDR1 and CDR2: KGHSH, LQKENI. The CDR3 loop spans 13 amino acids. Here the CDR3 reads CASSPPNSYEQYF. CDR3 nucleotides: TGTGCCAGCTCACCACCGAACTCCTACGAGCAGTACTTC.

This clonotype was observed a few times. This rearrangement joins TRBV30 to TRBJ2-7, with D maybe TRBD1 (6 bases). The CDR3 sequence is 13 residues long. V gave up 3 bases and J gave up 2 bases, with 11 bases separating them. Germline CDR1 is GTSNPN and CDR2 is SVGIG (reference sequence). The CDR3 sequence is CAWRRGGAYEQYF. In DNA, the CDR3 is TGTGCCTGGAGAAGAGGGGGAGCCTACGAGCAGTACTTC. The complete variable domain, with remaining parts taken from reference TRBV30 and TRBJ2-7, reads SQTIHQWPATLVQPVGSPLSLECTVEGTSNPNLYWYRQAAGRGLQLLFYSVGIGQISSEVPQNLSASRPQDRQFILSSKKLLLSDSGFYLCAWRRGGAYEQYFGPGTRLTVT.

This clonotype was seen a handful of times. The CDR3 region is CASSPDRGAGELFF. In nucleotides, the CDR3 is TGTGCCAGCAGCCCTGACAGGGGGGCCGGGGAGCTGTTTTTT. V is TRBV11-3 and J is TRBJ2-2; 9 bases are a match to TRBD1. The CDR3 sequence is 14 residues long. Germline CDR1 SGHNT, CDR2 YENEEA. The V and J ends lost 5 bases and 6 bases, in that order; junction bases with no gene match: 4.

The chain joins TRBV5-6 to TRBJ1-1; D unresolved. V was cut by 4 bases and J by 7 bases, with 11 bases left in between. The CDR3 is 12 amino acids. Germline assignment: CDR1 SGHDT and CDR2 YYEEEE. In DNA, the CDR3 is TGTGCCAGCAGCCTGAACACCCTTGAAGCTTTCTTT. This codes for CASSLNTLEAFF.

This clonotype is judged medium-sized. V is TRBV5-6 and J is TRBJ1-6, with TRBD1 matching over 9 bases. After removal of 7 bases from V and 6 bases from J, the junction contained 8 bases not matched to a gene. This CDR3 has 15 residues. Germline V gene lookup returns CDR1 SGHDT and CDR2 YYEEEE. CDR3 amino acids: CASGYWDRANSPLHF. CDR3 nucleotides: TGTGCCAGCGGTTACTGGGACAGGGCTAATTCACCCCTCCACTTT.

With respect to this clonotype: A much larger clonotype is one base distant, so this may be a read error. The genes are TRBV5-4 and TRBJ1-2; D not resolved. Germline CDR1 SGHNT, CDR2 YYREEE (reference sequence). The CDR3 loop spans 14 amino acids. The CDR3 coding sequence is TGTCCCAGCAGCTGGGGTCAGTTCAACGATGGCTACACCTTC. Protein sequence: CPSSWGQFNDGYTF.

This clonotype was counted between two and nine times. The chain carries TRBV6-2 or TRBV6-3 and TRBJ1-5; 8 bases match TRBD1. The V segment lost 6 bases and the J segment 6 bases; nucleotides outside the gene matches: 4. The CDR3 is 13 residues long. Per the germline V gene, CDR1 is MNHEY and CDR2 is SVGEGT. CDR3 loop: CASSPDRVQPQHF. For the CDR3, the DNA is TGTGCCAGCAGCCCGGACAGGGTTCAGCCCCAGCATTTT.

Comments on this clonotype: A much larger clone lies a single base off, so this may be a read error. V is TRBV30 and J is TRBJ2-3; D uncertain. Germline-derived CDR1 and CDR2 are GTSNPN and SVGIG (reference sequence). The length of the CDR3 is 13 residues. The CDR3: CAWSQISTYTQYF. The DNA of the CDR3 is TGTGCCTGGAGTCAAATCAGCACATATACGCAGTATTTT.

The chain has TRBV20-1 and TRBJ2-7; D is possibly TRBD2 (5 bases). V was trimmed by 3 bases and J by 11 bases, leaving 14 bases between them. Germline loops: CDR1 DFQATT, CDR2 SNEGSKA (reference sequence). This CDR3 spans 11 amino acids. This chain's CDR3 is CSARVQKAEYF. CDR3 bases: TGCAGTGCTAGGGTTCAGAAAGCGGAGTACTTC.

This clonotype qualifies as medium-sized (0.01 to 0.1%). This chain connects TRBV6-5 to TRBJ1-2; 9 bases are shared with TRBD1. J lost 4 bases, V lost 6 bases, and 3 bases had no gene match. This CDR3 contains 13 residues. From germline, CDR1 is MNHEY and CDR2 SVGAGI. CDR3 nucleotide sequence: TGTGCCAGCAGCGACAGGGGGTTCTATGGCTACACCTTC. Translated: CASSDRGFYGYTF.

V usage is TRBV28 and J usage is TRBJ2-6, with D perhaps assigned TRBD1 or TRBD2 (5 bases each). The CDR3 consists of 20 residues. Trimming removed 7 bases at V and 0 bases at J, with 25 bases between. Germline values: CDR1 MDHEN, CDR2 SYDVKM. In nucleotides, the CDR3 is TGTGCCAGCACCCCTCTTGGGACGGCTTATTCAAGCTCTGGGGCCAACGTCCTGACTTTC. Translated, it gives CASTPLGTAYSSSGANVLTF.

V usage is TRBV15 and J usage is TRBJ2-2; 9 bases match TRBD2. With 0 bases clipped from V and 6 bases from J, the junction kept 8 bases outside the gene matches. The CDR3 covers 17 residues. In germline, CDR1 is LNHNV, CDR2 YYDKDF (reference sequence). CDR3 DNA sequence: TGTGCCACCAGCAGAGATCAATTAGCGGGGGAGGCCGGGGAGCTGTTTTTT. It encodes CATSRDQLAGEAGELFF.

The chain has TRBV6-6 and TRBJ1-2; D gene unclear. The CDR3 covers 12 residues. V dropped 0 bases and J dropped 8 bases, with 7 bases sitting between them. Germline-derived CDR1 and CDR2 are MNHNY and SVGAGI (reference sequence). CDR3 sequence: CASSYSTNGYTF. In nucleotides, the CDR3 is TGTGCCAGCAGTTACTCGACGAACGGCTACACCTTC.

This clonotype showed up just a few times. This chain connects TRBV12-3 or TRBV12-4 to TRBJ2-1, with D perhaps being TRBD1 or TRBD2 (5 bases each). Trimming cost V 6 bases and J 3 bases, with 15 bases left between them. This CDR3 spans 15 amino acids. CDR3 bases: TGTGCCAGCAGCCCGGGGCGGGCGCTCTACAATGAGCAGTTCTTC. It encodes CASSPGRALYNEQFF.

The chain carries TRBV18 and TRBJ1-1, with 7 bases matching TRBD1. The CDR3 is made up of 14 amino acids. In germline, CDR1 is KGHSH, CDR2 LQKENI. Trimming removed 2 bases from V and 4 bases from J; junction bases left unmatched: 4. DNA for the CDR3: TGTGCCAGCTCACCAACAGGGGTGTTCACTGAAGCTTTCTTT. As protein: CASSPTGVFTEAFF.

This clonotype came up a few times. This chain links TRBV30 with TRBJ2-7; the D gene could be TRBD1 or TRBD2 (6 bases each). The V end was cut by 4 bases, the J end by 4 bases, with 23 bases between. Germline V CDR1 and CDR2: GTSNPN, SVGIG (reference sequence). CDR3 size: 16 residues. The CDR3 nucleotides read TGTGCCTGGATGGGATGGGGGGTGCGAAGGGGGTACGAGCAGTACTTC. This sequence encodes CAWMGWGVRRGYEQYF.